One sample yielded the 16 T cell receptor beta chains listed below, sequenced in a study of regulatory T cells in long-lasting Graves disease. Time point of the sample: persistent/refractory GD, antithyroid drugs over 5 years with positive TRAb. PBMC RNA was the source of the TCR library. Libraries of TCR beta came from iRepertoire HTBI primers plus Arm-PCR of CDR3 regions. TCRdb itself ran the multiplex PCR reads through MiXCR, one entry per CDR3 protein. The sample has around 300,000 distinct CDR3 sequences, roughly a fifth seen once. The sequenced sample was peripheral blood mononuclear cells (PBMCs), obtained when the disease was refractory, from a patient treated with antithyroid drugs. The receptors were sampled from a female donor with Graves disease.

This clonotype came up many times. The chain employs TRBV7-2 and TRBJ2-7; 7 positions agree with TRBD1. The V gene end was trimmed by 5 bases and the J gene end by 2 bases; junction bases not matched to a gene: 3. The CDR3 is 13 residues long. CDR1 and CDR2 from the germline V gene are SGHTA and FQGNSA. CDR3 sequence: CASSGGQTYEQYF. In nucleotides, the CDR3 is TGTGCCAGCAGCGGGGGACAGACCTACGAGCAGTACTTC.

This clonotype was picked up many times. V gene TRBV15 combines with J gene TRBJ1-5, with D perhaps TRBD1 (6 bases). The CDR3 is 13 residues long. Germline CDR1 and CDR2: LNHNV and YYDKDF (reference sequence). Trimming took 4 bases from V and 8 from J, leaving 12 bases between them. CDR3 DNA sequence: TGTGCCACCAGCATCACAGGGATGGAGCCCCAGCATTTT. Protein sequence: CATSITGMEPQHF.

CDR3 loop: CASSHRFGDRSYEQYF. Here the CDR3 DNA reads TGCGCCAGCAGCCACCGTTTTGGGGACAGATCCTACGAGCAGTACTTC. This rearrangement joins TRBV4-1 to TRBJ2-7, with TRBD1 matching 7 bases. The germline V gene encodes CDR1 MGHRA and CDR2 YSYEKL. The V segment lost 3 bases and the J segment 1 base; nucleotides outside the gene matches: 9. This CDR3 comprises 16 residues.

In this sample, this clonotype turned up many times. The chain couples TRBV7-2 to TRBJ1-3, with no clear D. The CDR3 has 15 residues. The germline gives CDR1 SGHTA, CDR2 FQGNSA. V dropped 5 bases and J dropped 0 bases, with 11 bases sitting between them. For the CDR3, the DNA is TGTGCCAGCAGCACCCACGGACCCTCTGGAAACACCATATATTTT. This sequence encodes CASSTHGPSGNTIYF.

For the CDR3, the DNA is TGTGCCAGCTCGGGGCCGACCGGGGAGCTGTTTTTT. Amino acids: CASSGPTGELFF. This chain uses TRBV7-9 with TRBJ2-2; either TRBD1 or TRBD2 may fit D (5 bases each). This CDR3 is 12 amino acids long. Germline V gives CDR1 SEHNR, CDR2 FQNEAQ (reference sequence). Trimming shortened V by 8 bases and J by 5 bases, and 9 bases separated the two germline ends.

The table lists this clonotype with many counts. The chain recombines TRBV7-2 with TRBJ1-6; D unclear. V was trimmed by 5 bases and J by 8 bases, leaving 19 bases between them. CDR1 and CDR2 from the germline V gene are SGHTA and FQGNSA. The CDR3 runs to 16 residues. CDR3 bases: TGTGCCAGCAGCACGCGACCCGGGTCCGGAGATTCACCCCTCCACTTT. It specifies CASSTRPGSGDSPLHF.

In its sample, this clonotype was seen many times. V is TRBV10-3 and J is TRBJ1-1; TRBD1 matches 7 bases. This CDR3 comprises 16 residues. J lost 0 bases, V lost 0 bases, and 4 bases had no gene match. Germline CDR1 is ENHRY and CDR2 is SYGVKD. The chain's CDR3 is CAISESQGTVNTEAFF. The CDR3 DNA follows: TGTGCCATCAGTGAGTCGCAGGGGACAGTGAACACTGAAGCTTTCTTT.

This clonotype was seen ten or more times. V is TRBV12-3 or TRBV12-4 and J is TRBJ1-4; D perhaps matches TRBD1 (6 bases). V lost 5 bases to trimming and J lost 0 bases, with 19 bases between them. The CDR3 extends over 18 amino acids. CDR3: CASSTGTRVVATNEKLFF. The CDR3 nucleotides read TGTGCCAGCAGTACCGGGACAAGAGTTGTTGCAACTAATGAAAAACTGTTTTTT.

This clonotype was recorded many times. This chain connects TRBV20-1 to TRBJ2-7, with 10 bases aligning to TRBD2. The CDR3 has 14 residues. Germline V gene lookup returns CDR1 DFQATT and CDR2 SNEGSKA (reference sequence). V shed 2 bases, J shed 6 bases, and the junction held 7 bases outside the gene matches. The CDR3 loop reads CSARSGLAGVEQYF. The CDR3 bases are TGCAGTGCTAGAAGTGGGCTAGCGGGAGTCGAGCAGTACTTC.

At least ten counts were recorded for this clonotype. The chain recombines TRBV11-2 with TRBJ2-7, with TRBD1 matching 8 bases. CDR3 length: 14 amino acids. Germline-derived CDR1 and CDR2 are SGHAT and FQNNGV. Germline trimming cut 5 bases from V and 2 bases from J; bases unmatched to any gene: 5. CDR3 region: CASSTTGVPYEQYF. The CDR3, as DNA: TGTGCCAGCAGCACGACAGGGGTTCCCTACGAGCAGTACTTC.

This clonotype appeared many times. The rearrangement joins TRBV28 to TRBJ2-7, with 9 positions matching TRBD2. The V gene end was trimmed by 4 bases and the J gene end by 2 bases; junction bases not matched to a gene: 6. The CDR3 length is 15 residues. Germline CDR1 is MDHEN and CDR2 is SYDVKM. The CDR3 DNA follows: TGTGCCAGCAGTTCTAGCGGGACAAACGCCTACGAGCAGTACTTC. Its protein product is CASSSSGTNAYEQYF.

The chain carries TRBV7-2 and TRBJ2-2; 9 bases are a match to TRBD2. The CDR3 is made up of 15 amino acids. V trimming: 6 bases; J trimming: 6 bases; junction bases outside the gene matches: 8. CDR1 is SGHTA, CDR2 FQGNSA, per germline. The CDR3 coding sequence is TGTGCCAGCAGTCTTAGCGGGAGTAAGGCCGGGGAGCTGTTTTTT. Translation: CASSLSGSKAGELFF.

This clonotype was seen at least ten times. The rearrangement links TRBV28 to TRBJ1-5, with D uncertain. Germline CDR1 and CDR2: MDHEN and SYDVKM. The V end was cut by 6 bases, the J end by 4 bases, with 4 bases between. The CDR3 loop spans 11 amino acids. CDR3 loop: CASRDNQPQHF. The CDR3 nucleotides are TGTGCCAGCAGGGATAATCAGCCCCAGCATTTT.

This CDR3 reads CAWSMGTGTYEQYF. In DNA, the CDR3 is TGTGCCTGGAGTATGGGGACTGGAACCTACGAGCAGTACTTC. The gene calls are TRBV30 and TRBJ2-7; a weak D match, TRBD2 (6 bases). The CDR3 length is 14 residues. V lost 2 bases to trimming and J lost 2 bases, with 13 bases between them. From germline, CDR1 is GTSNPN and CDR2 SVGIG (reference sequence).

This clonotype was observed at least ten times. The chain recombines TRBV27 with TRBJ2-4; D might be TRBD1 (5 bases). Germline V gene lookup returns CDR1 MNHEY and CDR2 SMNVEV (reference sequence). The CDR3 spans 20 residues. The ends were cut back, 6 bases at V and 0 bases at J, with 27 bases in the middle. Written as DNA, the CDR3 is TGTGCCAGCAGGCCGACCACAGGATTGGGGTACCTACTAGCCAAAAACATTCAGTACTTC. Protein product: CASRPTTGLGYLLAKNIQYF.

Only a few counts were recorded for this clonotype. The DNA for the CDR3 is TGTGCCAGCAGCCAAGAAGGGCGGGAGGCGTACGAGCAGTACTTC. Protein sequence: CASSQEGREAYEQYF. The V gene is TRBV3-1, the J gene TRBJ2-7; 8 positions agree with TRBD2. Germline CDR1 reads LGHDT; CDR2 reads YNNKEL (reference sequence). With V trimmed by 0 bases and J by 4 bases, 5 bases remained unmatched. The CDR3 runs 15 residues.